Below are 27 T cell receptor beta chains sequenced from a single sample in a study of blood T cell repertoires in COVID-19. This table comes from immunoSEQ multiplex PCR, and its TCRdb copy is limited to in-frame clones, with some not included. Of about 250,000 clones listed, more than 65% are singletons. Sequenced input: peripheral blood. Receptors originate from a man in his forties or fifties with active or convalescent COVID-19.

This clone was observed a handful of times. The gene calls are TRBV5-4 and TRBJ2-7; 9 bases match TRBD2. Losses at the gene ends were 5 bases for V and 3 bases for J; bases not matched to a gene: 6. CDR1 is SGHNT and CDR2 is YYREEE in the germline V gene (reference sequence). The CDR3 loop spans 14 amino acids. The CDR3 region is CASRRAGGGYEQYF. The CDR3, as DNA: TGTGCCAGCAGACGAGCGGGGGGAGGCTACGAGCAGTACTTC.

The CDR3, as DNA: TGTGCCTGGAGTGTTAATATCGGGGTCAACTATGGCTACACCTTC. This gives the protein CAWSVNIGVNYGYTF. The rearrangement links TRBV30 to TRBJ1-2, with D unclear. The CDR3 extends over 15 amino acids. Germline lookup yields CDR1 GTSNPN and CDR2 SVGIG (reference sequence). With 0 bases removed from V and 2 bases from J, the gap between germline ends came to 13 bases.

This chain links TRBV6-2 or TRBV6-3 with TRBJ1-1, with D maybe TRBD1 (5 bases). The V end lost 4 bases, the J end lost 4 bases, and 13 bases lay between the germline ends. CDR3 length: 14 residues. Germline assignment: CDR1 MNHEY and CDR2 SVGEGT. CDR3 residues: CASSSQGKSTEAFF. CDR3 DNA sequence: TGTGCCAGCAGTTCCCAGGGTAAGAGCACTGAAGCTTTCTTT.

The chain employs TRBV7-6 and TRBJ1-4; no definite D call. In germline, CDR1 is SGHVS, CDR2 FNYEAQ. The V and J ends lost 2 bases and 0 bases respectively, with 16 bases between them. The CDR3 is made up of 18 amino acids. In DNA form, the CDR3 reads TGTGCCAGCAGCTTACGCCCAAGCGGGGATACAACTAATGAAAAACTGTTTTTT. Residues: CASSLRPSGDTTNEKLFF.

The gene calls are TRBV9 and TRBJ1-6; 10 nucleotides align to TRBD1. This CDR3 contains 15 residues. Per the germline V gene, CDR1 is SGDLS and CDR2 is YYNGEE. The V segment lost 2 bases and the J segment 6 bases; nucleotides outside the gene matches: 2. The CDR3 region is CASSVGQGVNSPLHF. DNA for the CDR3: TGTGCCAGCAGCGTCGGACAGGGGGTTAATTCACCCCTCCACTTT.

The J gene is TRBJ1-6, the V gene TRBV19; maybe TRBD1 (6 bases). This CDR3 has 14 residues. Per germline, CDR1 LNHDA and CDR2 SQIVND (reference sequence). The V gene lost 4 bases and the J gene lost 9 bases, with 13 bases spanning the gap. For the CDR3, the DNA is TGTGCCAGTAGTAGGGGGACAAACGGTTCACCCCTCCACTTT. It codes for CASSRGTNGSPLHF.

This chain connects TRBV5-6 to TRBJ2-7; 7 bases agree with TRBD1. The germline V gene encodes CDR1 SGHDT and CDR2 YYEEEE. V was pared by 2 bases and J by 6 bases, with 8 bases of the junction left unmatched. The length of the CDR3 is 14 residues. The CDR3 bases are TGTGCCAGCAGCTTATACAGGGGAGCGATCGAGCAGTACTTC. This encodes CASSLYRGAIEQYF.

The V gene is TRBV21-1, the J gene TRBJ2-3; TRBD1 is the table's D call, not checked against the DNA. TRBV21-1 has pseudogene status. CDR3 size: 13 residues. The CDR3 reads CASSKGGTDTQYF. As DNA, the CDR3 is TGTGCCTCCTCAAAGGGGGGCACAGATACGCAGTATTTT.

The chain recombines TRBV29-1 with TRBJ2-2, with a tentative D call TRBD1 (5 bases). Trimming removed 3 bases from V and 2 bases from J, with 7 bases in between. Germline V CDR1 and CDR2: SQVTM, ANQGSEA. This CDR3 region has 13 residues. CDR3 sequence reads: CSVDRANTGELFF. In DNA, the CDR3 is TGCAGCGTTGACAGGGCCAACACCGGGGAGCTGTTTTTT.

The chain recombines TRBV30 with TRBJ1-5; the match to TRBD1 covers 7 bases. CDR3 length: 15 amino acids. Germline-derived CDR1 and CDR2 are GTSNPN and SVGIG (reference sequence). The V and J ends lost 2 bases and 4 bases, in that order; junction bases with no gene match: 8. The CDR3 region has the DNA TGTGCCTGGAGTAGCAGGGGACAGTCGAATCAGCCCCAGCATTTT. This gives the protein CAWSSRGQSNQPQHF.

This CDR3 is CASSLAGTGGAEQYF. CDR3 DNA sequence: TGTGCCAGCAGCTTGGCCGGGACAGGGGGCGCCGAGCAGTACTTC. The J gene is TRBJ2-7, the V gene TRBV5-4; 12 positions agree with TRBD1. With V trimmed by 0 bases and J by 6 bases, 4 bases remained unmatched. Germline assignment: CDR1 SGHNT and CDR2 YYREEE (reference sequence). The CDR3 loop spans 15 amino acids.

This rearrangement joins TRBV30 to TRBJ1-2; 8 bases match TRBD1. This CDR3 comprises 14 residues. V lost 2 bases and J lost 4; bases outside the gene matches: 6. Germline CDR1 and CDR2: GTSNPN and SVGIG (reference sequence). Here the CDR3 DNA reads TGTGCCTGGAGTTCGAAAGGACAGGGCTATGGCTACACCTTC. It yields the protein CAWSSKGQGYGYTF.

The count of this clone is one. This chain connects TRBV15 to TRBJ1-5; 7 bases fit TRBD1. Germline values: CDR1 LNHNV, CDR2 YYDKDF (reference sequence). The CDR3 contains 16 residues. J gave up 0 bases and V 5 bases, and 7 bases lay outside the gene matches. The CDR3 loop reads CATSGDRTYSNQPQHF. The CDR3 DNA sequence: TGTGCCACCAGCGGGGACAGAACATATAGCAATCAGCCCCAGCATTTT.

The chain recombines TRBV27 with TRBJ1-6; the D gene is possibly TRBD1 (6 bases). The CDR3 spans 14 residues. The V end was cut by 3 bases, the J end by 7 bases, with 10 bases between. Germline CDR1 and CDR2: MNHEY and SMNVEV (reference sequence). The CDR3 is CASSLDRPNSPLHF. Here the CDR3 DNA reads TGTGCCAGCAGTTTGGACAGACCAAATTCACCCCTCCACTTT.

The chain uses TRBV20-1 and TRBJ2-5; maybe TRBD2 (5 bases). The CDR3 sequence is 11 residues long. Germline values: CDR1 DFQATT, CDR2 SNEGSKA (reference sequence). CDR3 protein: CSPFGGETQYF. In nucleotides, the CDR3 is TGCAGCCCGTTCGGCGGGGAGACCCAGTACTTC.

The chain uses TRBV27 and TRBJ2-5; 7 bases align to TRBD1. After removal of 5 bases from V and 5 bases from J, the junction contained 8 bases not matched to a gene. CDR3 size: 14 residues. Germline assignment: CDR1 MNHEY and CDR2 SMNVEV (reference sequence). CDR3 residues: CASSPRQGRETQYF. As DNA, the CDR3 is TGTGCCAGCAGTCCCCGACAGGGTAGGGAGACCCAGTACTTC.

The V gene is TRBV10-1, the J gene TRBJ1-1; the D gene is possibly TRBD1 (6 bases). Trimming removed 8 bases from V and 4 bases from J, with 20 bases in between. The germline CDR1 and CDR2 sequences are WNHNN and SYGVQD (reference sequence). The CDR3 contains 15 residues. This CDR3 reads CASGGYRDMSTEAFF. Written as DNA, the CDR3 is TGCGCCAGCGGGGGTTACAGGGATATGAGCACTGAAGCTTTCTTT.

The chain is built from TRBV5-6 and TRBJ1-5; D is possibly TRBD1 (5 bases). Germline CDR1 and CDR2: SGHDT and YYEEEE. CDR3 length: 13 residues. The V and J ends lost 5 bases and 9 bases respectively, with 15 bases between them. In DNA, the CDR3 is TGTGCCAGCAGTGGGGGGGGTGATACGCCCCAGCATTTT. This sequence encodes CASSGGGDTPQHF. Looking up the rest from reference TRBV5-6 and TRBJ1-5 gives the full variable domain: DAGVTQSPTHLIKTRGQQVTLRCSPKSGHDTVSWYQQALGQGPQFIFQYYEEEERQRGNFPDRFSGHQFPNYSSELNVNALLLGDSALYLCASSGGGDTPQHFGDGTRLSIL.

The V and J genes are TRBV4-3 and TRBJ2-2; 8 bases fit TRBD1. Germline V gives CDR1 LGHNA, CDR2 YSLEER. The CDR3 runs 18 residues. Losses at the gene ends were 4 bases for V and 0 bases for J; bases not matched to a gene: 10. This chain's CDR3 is CASSLRTGSASNTGELFF. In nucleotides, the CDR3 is TGCGCCAGCAGCCTTAGGACAGGGTCCGCTTCGAACACCGGGGAGCTGTTTTTT.

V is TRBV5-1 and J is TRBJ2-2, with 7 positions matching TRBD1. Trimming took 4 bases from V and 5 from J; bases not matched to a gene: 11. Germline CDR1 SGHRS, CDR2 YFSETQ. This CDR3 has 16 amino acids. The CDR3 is CASSRIQGLGTGELFF. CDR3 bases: TGCGCCAGCAGCCGAATACAGGGGCTGGGTACCGGGGAGCTGTTTTTT.

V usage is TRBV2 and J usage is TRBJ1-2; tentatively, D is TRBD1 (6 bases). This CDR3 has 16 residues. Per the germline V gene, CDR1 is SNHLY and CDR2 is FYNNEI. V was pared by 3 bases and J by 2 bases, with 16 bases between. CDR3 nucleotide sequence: TGTGCCAGCAGTGACGTCCCCCAGGGGATCAACTATGGCTACACCTTC. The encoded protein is CASSDVPQGINYGYTF.

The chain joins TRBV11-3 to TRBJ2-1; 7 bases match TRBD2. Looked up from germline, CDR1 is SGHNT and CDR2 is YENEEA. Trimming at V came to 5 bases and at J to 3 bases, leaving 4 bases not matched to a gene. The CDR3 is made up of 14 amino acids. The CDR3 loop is CASSRSGVYNEQFF. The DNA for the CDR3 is TGTGCCAGCAGCCGGAGCGGGGTCTACAATGAGCAGTTCTTC.

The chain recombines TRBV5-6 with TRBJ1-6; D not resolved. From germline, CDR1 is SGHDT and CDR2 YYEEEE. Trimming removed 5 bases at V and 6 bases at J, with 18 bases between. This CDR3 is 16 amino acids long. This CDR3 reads CASSGSVERRNSPLHF. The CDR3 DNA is TGTGCCAGCAGTGGTAGTGTGGAGAGGCGTAATTCACCCCTCCACTTT. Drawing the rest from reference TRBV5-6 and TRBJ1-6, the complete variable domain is DAGVTQSPTHLIKTRGQQVTLRCSPKSGHDTVSWYQQALGQGPQFIFQYYEEEERQRGNFPDRFSGHQFPNYSSELNVNALLLGDSALYLCASSGSVERRNSPLHFGNGTRLTVT.

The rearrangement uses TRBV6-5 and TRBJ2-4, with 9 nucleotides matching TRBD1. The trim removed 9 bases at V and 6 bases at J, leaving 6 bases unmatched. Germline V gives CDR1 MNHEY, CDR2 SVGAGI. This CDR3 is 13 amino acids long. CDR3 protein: CASRTGERNIQYF. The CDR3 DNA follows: TGTGCCAGTCGGACAGGGGAGCGAAACATTCAGTACTTC.

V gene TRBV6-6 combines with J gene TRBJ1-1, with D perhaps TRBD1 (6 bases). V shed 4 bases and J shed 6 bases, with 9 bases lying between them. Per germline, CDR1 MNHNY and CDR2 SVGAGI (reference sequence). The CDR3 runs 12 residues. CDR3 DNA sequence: TGTGCCAGCAGTTTGGACAGACCTGAAGCTTTCTTT. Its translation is CASSLDRPEAFF.

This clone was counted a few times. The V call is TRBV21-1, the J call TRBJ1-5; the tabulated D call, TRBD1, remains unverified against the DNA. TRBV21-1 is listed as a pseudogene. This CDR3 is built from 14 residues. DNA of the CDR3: TGTGCCAGCAGCAACGGGCCAGGGGATCAGCCCCAGCATTTT. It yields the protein CASSNGPGDQPQHF.

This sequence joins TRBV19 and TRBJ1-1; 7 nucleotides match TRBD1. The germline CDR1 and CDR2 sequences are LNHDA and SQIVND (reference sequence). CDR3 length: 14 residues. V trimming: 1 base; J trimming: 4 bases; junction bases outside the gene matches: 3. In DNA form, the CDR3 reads TGTGCCAGTAGTATAGGGGCAGGGGGCACTGAAGCTTTCTTT. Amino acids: CASSIGAGGTEAFF.